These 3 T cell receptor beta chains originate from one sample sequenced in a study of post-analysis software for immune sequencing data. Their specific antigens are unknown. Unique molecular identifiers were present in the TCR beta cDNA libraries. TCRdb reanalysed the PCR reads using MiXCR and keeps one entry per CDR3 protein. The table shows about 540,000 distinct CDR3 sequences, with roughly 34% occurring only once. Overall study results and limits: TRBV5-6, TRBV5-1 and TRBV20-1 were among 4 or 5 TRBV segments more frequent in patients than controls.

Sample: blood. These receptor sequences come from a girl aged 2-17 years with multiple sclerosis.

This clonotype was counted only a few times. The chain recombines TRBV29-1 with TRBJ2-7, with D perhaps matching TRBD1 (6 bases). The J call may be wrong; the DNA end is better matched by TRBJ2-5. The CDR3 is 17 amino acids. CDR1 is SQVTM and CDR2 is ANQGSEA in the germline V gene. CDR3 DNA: TGCAGCGTTGAAGATCTATGGGCAGGGGAAGAAGGAGAGACCCAGTACTTC. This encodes CSVEDLWAGEEGETQYF.

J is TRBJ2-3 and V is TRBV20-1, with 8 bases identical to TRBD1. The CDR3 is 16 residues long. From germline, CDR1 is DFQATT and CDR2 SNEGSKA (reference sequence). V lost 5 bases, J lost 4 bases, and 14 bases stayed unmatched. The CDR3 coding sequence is TGCAGTGCTGGGGCAGGGGGCAGAGGGGGAGCAGATACGCAGTATTTT. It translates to CSAGAGGRGGADTQYF.

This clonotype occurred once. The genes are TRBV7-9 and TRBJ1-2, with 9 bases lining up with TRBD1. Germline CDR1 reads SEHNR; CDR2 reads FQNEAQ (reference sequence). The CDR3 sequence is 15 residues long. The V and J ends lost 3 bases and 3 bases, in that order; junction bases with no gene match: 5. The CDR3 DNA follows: TGTGCCAGCAGCTTGCGGACAGGGGAGGACTATGGCTACACCTTC. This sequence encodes CASSLRTGEDYGYTF.